The 31 T cell receptor beta chains presented below share a single source sample, sequenced in a study of blood T cells in healthy people across ages. Using a J-beta primer mix together with a sample-barcoded 5' primer, a second PCR was run for roughly 7 to 11 cycles. TCRdb re-called the 5' RACE reads through MiXCR, storing one row per CDR3 protein. The sample carries over 1,500,000 distinct CDR3 sequences, around half recorded once. Sequencing was performed on blood. All receptors come from a woman between 40 and 55 years old in good health.

Details on this clonotype: The germline gene is not matched at one end of the junction; a read error may be the cause. The V and J genes are TRBV7-3 and TRBJ2-7; tentatively, D is TRBD2 (6 bases). Near its end, the DNA agrees better with TRBJ2-5, so the J call may be wrong. The CDR3 is made up of 13 amino acids. The germline V gene has CDR1 SGHTA and CDR2 FQGTGA. The DNA of the CDR3 is TGTGCCAGCGGCTTAGGAGGGGTAGAGACCCAGTACTTC. It specifies CASGLGGVETQYF.

This clonotype was seen more than once but under ten times. The V gene is TRBV12-3 or TRBV12-4, the J gene TRBJ2-3; possible D gene TRBD1, 6 bases. Trimming took 1 base from V and 0 from J, leaving 29 bases between them. The CDR3 has 22 residues. CDR3 protein: CASSLEQSRGILHLVSTDTQYF. Here the CDR3 DNA reads TGTGCCAGCAGTTTAGAGCAGAGTAGGGGGATCCTTCACCTGGTGAGCACAGATACGCAGTATTTT.

V gene TRBV20-1 combines with J gene TRBJ2-3; D is unresolved. CDR1 DFQATT and CDR2 SNEGSKA come from the germline V gene (reference sequence). Trimming took 0 bases from V and 7 from J, leaving 17 bases between them. The CDR3 consists of 15 residues. CDR3 nucleotide sequence: TGCAGTGCTAGAGATCAACTTTTAGACGTGTATACGCAGTATTTT. Residues: CSARDQLLDVYTQYF.

The V and J genes are TRBV29-1 and TRBJ2-3; D ambiguous. From germline, CDR1 is SQVTM and CDR2 ANQGSEA. This CDR3 comprises 16 residues. V was clipped by 5 bases and J by 0 bases, with 18 bases between them. CDR3 nucleotide sequence: TGCAGCGTTTCCTACCTCCTACGGCGGAGCACAGATACGCAGTATTTT. Residues: CSVSYLLRRSTDTQYF.

The chain joins TRBV27 to TRBJ1-2; a possible D gene is TRBD1 (5 bases). The CDR3 runs to 14 residues. V was clipped by 9 bases and J by 8 bases, with 22 bases between them. CDR1 and CDR2 (germline): MNHEY, SMNVEV (reference sequence). The CDR3: CASGPSGRSDGYTF. CDR3 DNA: TGTGCCAGTGGACCGTCAGGGCGCTCGGACGGCTACACCTTC.

This chain connects TRBV2 to TRBJ2-3, with 8 bases matching TRBD2. CDR1 is SNHLY, CDR2 FYNNEI, per germline. CDR3 length equals 19 residues. V lost 0 bases, J lost 5 bases, and 16 bases stayed unmatched. The CDR3 bases are TGTGCCAGCAGTGAAGCGCTTCTTCGGAGCGGGGGCCCACGAGATACGCAGTATTTT. It translates to CASSEALLRSGGPRDTQYF.

This chain joins TRBV20-1 and TRBJ2-1; D unclear. Germline V gene sequence: CDR1 DFQATT, CDR2 SNEGSKA (reference sequence). The CDR3 contains 13 residues. The ends were cut back, 6 bases at V and 5 bases at J, with 14 bases in the middle. The CDR3 protein is CSASRASDNEQFF. CDR3 in DNA: TGCAGTGCAAGTAGGGCTAGTGACAATGAGCAGTTCTTC.

J is TRBJ2-7 and V is TRBV6-2 or TRBV6-3; maybe TRBD2 (5 bases). The J call may be faulty, since TRBJ2-5 better matches the DNA end. Per the germline V gene, CDR1 is MNHEY and CDR2 is SVGEGT. CDR3 length: 13 residues. CDR3 in amino acids: CASSYDYGETQYF. DNA for the CDR3: TGTGCCAGCAGTTACGACTATGGAGAGACCCAGTACTTC.

This rearrangement joins TRBV7-6 to TRBJ1-6; possible D gene TRBD1, 5 bases. This CDR3 region has 13 residues. V dropped 9 bases and J dropped 7 bases, with 13 bases sitting between them. Germline V gene sequence: CDR1 SGHVS, CDR2 FNYEAQ. The CDR3 region is CASRNRPNSPLHF. In nucleotides, the CDR3 is TGTGCCAGTCGAAACAGGCCCAATTCACCCCTCCACTTT. Full variable domain (remainder filled in from reference TRBV7-6 and TRBJ1-6): GAGVSQSPRYKVTKRGQDVALRCDPISGHVSLYWYRQALGQGPEFLTYFNYEAQQDKSGLPNDRFSAERPEGSISTLTIQRTEQRDSAMYRCASRNRPNSPLHFGNGTRLTVT.

The chain combines TRBV29-1 with TRBJ2-3, with 12 bases fitting TRBD1. The CDR3 extends over 15 amino acids. Per germline, CDR1 SQVTM and CDR2 ANQGSEA. Trimming took 5 bases from V and 5 from J; bases not matched to a gene: 8. CDR3 protein: CSVRRDRGQGDTQYF. CDR3 nucleotide sequence: TGCAGCGTTCGGCGGGACAGGGGGCAGGGAGATACGCAGTATTTT.

The chain uses TRBV29-1 and TRBJ2-1, with unresolved D. The CDR3 runs 14 residues. Germline lookup yields CDR1 SQVTM and CDR2 ANQGSEA. V was cut by 3 bases and J by 5 bases, with 14 bases left in between. CDR3 sequence reads: CSVERQDYHNEQFF. The CDR3 DNA reads as TGCAGCGTTGAGCGGCAGGATTATCACAATGAGCAGTTCTTC.

The chain has TRBV9 and TRBJ2-1; tentatively, D is TRBD1 or TRBD2 (6 bases each). CDR1 SGDLS and CDR2 YYNGEE come from the germline V gene. V dropped 4 bases and J dropped 5 bases, with 13 bases sitting between them. The CDR3 length is 14 residues. In DNA form, the CDR3 reads TGTGCCAGCAGCCTACAGGGACTGCACAATGAGCAGTTCTTC. It is translated as CASSLQGLHNEQFF.

V is TRBV6-6 and J is TRBJ2-7; D possibly matches TRBD1 or TRBD2 (5 bases each). Trimming removed 4 bases from V and 5 bases from J, with 12 bases in between. This CDR3 has 13 residues. CDR1 is MNHNY, CDR2 SVGAGI, per germline (reference sequence). The CDR3 region has the DNA TGTGCCAGCAGTTCCACCGGGACCAACGAGCAGTACTTC. Amino acids: CASSSTGTNEQYF.

The chain links TRBV4-3 to TRBJ2-3, with 10 bases that match TRBD2. Germline-derived CDR1 and CDR2 are LGHNA and YSLEER. The CDR3 is 17 amino acids. The junction had 8 bases not matched to a gene; V was cut back by 5 bases and J by 0 bases. DNA of the CDR3: TGCGCCAGCAGCTTAGCGGGGGGCCAATCTAGCACAGATACGCAGTATTTT. Translated: CASSLAGGQSSTDTQYF.

This clonotype was found a few times. The chain employs TRBV9 and TRBJ2-1, with 14 bases fitting TRBD2. V was pared by 0 bases and J by 5 bases, with 4 bases of the junction left unmatched. CDR3 length: 17 residues. CDR1 and CDR2 (germline): SGDLS, YYNGEE. CDR3 residues: CASSVALGLAGDNEQFF. The DNA of the CDR3 is TGTGCCAGCAGCGTAGCTTTGGGACTAGCGGGGGACAATGAGCAGTTCTTC. The full variable domain, rest sourced from reference TRBV9 and TRBJ2-1, is DSGVTQTPKHLITATGQRVTLRCSPRSGDLSVYWYQQSLDQGLQFLIQYYNGEERAKGNILERFSAQQFPDLHSELNLSSLELGDSALYFCASSVALGLAGDNEQFFGPGTRLTVL.

This clonotype was observed a few times. V usage is TRBV28 and J usage is TRBJ1-4, with a weak D call TRBD1 (6 bases). Germline CDR1 reads MDHEN; CDR2 reads SYDVKM. CDR3 length equals 14 residues. Deletions cut 5 bases from V and 5 bases from J, with 12 bases between. The CDR3 sequence: CASSITGLNEKLFF. Written as DNA, the CDR3 is TGTGCCAGCAGTATAACAGGGTTAAATGAAAAACTGTTTTTT. Based on the CDR3 plus reference TRBV28 and TRBJ1-4, the full variable domain is DVKVTQSSRYLVKRTGEKVFLECVQDMDHENMFWYRQDPGLGLRLIYFSYDVKMKEKGDIPEGYSVSREKKERFSLILESASTNQTSMYLCASSITGLNEKLFFGSGTQLSVL.

This rearrangement joins TRBV20-1 to TRBJ2-7; D remains ambiguous. Trimming took off 1 base at V and 3 bases at J, with 10 bases between the two ends. The germline CDR1 and CDR2 sequences are DFQATT and SNEGSKA (reference sequence). This CDR3 region has 13 residues. The CDR3 nucleotides are TGCAGTGCTAGAGCGTCCGACCGCTACGAGCAGTACTTC. It yields the protein CSARASDRYEQYF.

This clonotype was observed a few times. The J gene is TRBJ2-1, the V gene TRBV27; 10 positions agree with TRBD2. Trimming cost V 5 bases and J 6 bases; bases outside gene matches: 10. CDR1 is MNHEY, CDR2 SMNVEV, per germline (reference sequence). CDR3 size: 16 residues. CDR3 nucleotides: TGTGCCAGCAGTGCTCGACTAGCGGGTGGCGGCAATGAGCAGTTCTTC. It encodes CASSARLAGGGNEQFF.

This chain connects TRBV20-1 to TRBJ2-4, with 12 bases lining up with TRBD2. The CDR3 has 17 residues. V lost 3 bases to trimming and J lost 6 bases; unmatched junction nucleotides: 12. From germline, CDR1 is DFQATT and CDR2 SNEGSKA (reference sequence). CDR3 sequence reads: CSASAASGGALRNIQYF. The CDR3, as DNA: TGCAGTGCTAGCGCCGCTAGCGGGGGGGCCCTCCGAAACATTCAGTACTTC.

The CDR3 loop reads CASLGGQGLVSRYGYTF. CDR3 DNA sequence: TGTGCCAGTCTGGGGGGACAGGGGCTTGTTTCACGGTATGGCTACACCTTC. The rearrangement joins TRBV28 to TRBJ1-2; 10 bases fit TRBD1. From germline, CDR1 is MDHEN and CDR2 SYDVKM. V trimming: 9 bases; J trimming: 5 bases; junction bases outside the gene matches: 18. The CDR3 has 17 residues.

Only one count was recorded for this clonotype. This chain links TRBV2 with TRBJ2-1; possibly TRBD2 for D (7 bases). V was cut by 6 bases and J by 12 bases, with 18 bases left in between. This CDR3 contains 13 residues. Germline loops: CDR1 SNHLY, CDR2 FYNNEI. Here the CDR3 reads CASRGGRLVGQFF. In DNA, the CDR3 is TGTGCCAGCAGGGGGGGGCGACTAGTAGGGCAGTTCTTC.

The V call is TRBV28, the J call TRBJ2-7; 8 bases match TRBD2. Germline loops: CDR1 MDHEN, CDR2 SYDVKM. The CDR3 length is 18 residues. V dropped 3 bases and J dropped 3; count of bases not matched to a gene: 16. CDR3 residues: CASSFRPGTSGASYEQYF. The CDR3, as DNA: TGTGCCAGCAGTTTTCGCCCTGGGACTAGTGGGGCCAGCTACGAGCAGTACTTC. Full variable domain (remainder filled in from reference TRBV28 and TRBJ2-7): DVKVTQSSRYLVKRTGEKVFLECVQDMDHENMFWYRQDPGLGLRLIYFSYDVKMKEKGDIPEGYSVSREKKERFSLILESASTNQTSMYLCASSFRPGTSGASYEQYFGPGTRLTVT.

The CDR3 sequence: CATSRGEGASGNTIYF. The CDR3 nucleotides are TGTGCCACCAGCAGAGGCGAGGGGGCATCCGGAAACACCATATATTTT. The chain recombines TRBV15 with TRBJ1-3, with TRBD1 identical over 7 bases. Germline assignment: CDR1 LNHNV and CDR2 YYDKDF (reference sequence). With 1 base clipped from V and 4 bases from J, the junction kept 7 bases outside the gene matches. The CDR3 has 16 residues.

This clonotype was found a few times. The chain has TRBV7-2 and TRBJ1-5; tentatively, D is TRBD1 (5 bases). V lost 6 bases to trimming and J lost 2 bases, with 11 bases between them. The CDR3 runs to 14 residues. Per the germline V gene, CDR1 is SGHTA and CDR2 is FQGNSA. The CDR3 coding sequence is TGTGCCAGCAGTTTAACACAGGGCAATCAGCCCCAGCATTTT. This encodes CASSLTQGNQPQHF.

The chain carries TRBV7-2 and TRBJ1-2, with D perhaps matching TRBD1 (5 bases). V was pared by 1 base and J by 4 bases, with 16 bases between. The CDR3 is 16 residues long. Germline CDR1 and CDR2: SGHTA and FQGNSA. The CDR3 DNA reads TGTGCCAGCAGCTTAGAATGGAGGGGCGGGAGCTATGGCTACACCTTC. Its protein product is CASSLEWRGGSYGYTF.

The chain couples TRBV2 to TRBJ1-2; 8 bases are shared with TRBD1. This CDR3 region has 16 residues. Germline values: CDR1 SNHLY, CDR2 FYNNEI. V lost 6 bases and J lost 7; bases outside the gene matches: 16. CDR3 coding DNA: TGTGCCAGCAGGACGCAGGGGGCATCTTATCGTGGTGGCTACACCTTC. Its translation is CASRTQGASYRGGYTF.

This clonotype was seen many times. The chain employs TRBV12-3 or TRBV12-4 and TRBJ2-5; 7 bases line up with TRBD2. The CDR3 loop spans 14 amino acids. Germline trimming cut 6 bases from V and 4 bases from J; bases unmatched to any gene: 8. CDR3 residues: CASSPRLAAETQYF. The CDR3 DNA is TGTGCCAGCAGCCCTCGACTAGCCGCAGAGACCCAGTACTTC.

A note on this clonotype: A much larger clonotype is one base distant, so this may be a read error. The genes are TRBV5-1 and TRBJ2-5; 12 bases are a match to TRBD2. J lost 11 bases, V lost 0 bases, and 14 bases had no gene match. The CDR3 totals 17 residues. Germline CDR1 is SGHRS and CDR2 is YFSETQ. CDR3 residues: CASSLASGGAAYNEQYF. The CDR3 DNA reads as TGCGCCAGCAGCTTGGCTAGCGGGGGGGCGGCCTACAATGAGCAGTACTTC.

CDR3 loop: CASSPWGRGLSNEKLFF. The DNA for the CDR3 is TGTGCCAGCAGCCCCTGGGGCAGGGGGCTGTCTAATGAAAAACTGTTTTTT. V usage is TRBV11-3 and J usage is TRBJ1-4; the match to TRBD1 covers 8 bases. From germline, CDR1 is SGHNT and CDR2 YENEEA. J lost 3 bases, V lost 5 bases, and 11 bases had no gene match. The CDR3 covers 17 residues.

This clonotype turned up a few times. J is TRBJ2-5 and V is TRBV14, with D perhaps TRBD1 or TRBD2 (6 bases each). The CDR3 covers 13 residues. Germline CDR1 and CDR2: SGHDN and FVKESK. V was clipped by 4 bases and J by 11 bases, with 17 bases between them. CDR3 protein: CASSLSGGQQQYF. The DNA for the CDR3 is TGTGCCAGCAGCCTTTCTGGGGGGCAGCAGCAGTACTTC.

CDR3 DNA sequence: TGTGCCAGCAGTTTTCTCCCGGGCGTCAATTCACCCCTCCACTTT. Amino acids: CASSFLPGVNSPLHF. This chain joins TRBV27 and TRBJ1-6, with unresolved D. The length of the CDR3 is 15 residues. Germline CDR1 reads MNHEY; CDR2 reads SMNVEV (reference sequence). V lost 3 bases and J lost 7, with 13 bases in between.